This TCR beta chain was retrieved from a study of blood T cell repertoires in COVID-19. About the study: Sources were T cells, B-cell-depleted T cells, or PBMCs; the material itself was cDNA or gDNA.

This CDR3 is built from 12 residues. Trimming left V 2 bases short and J 5 bases short, with 5 bases between. CDR1 and CDR2 (germline): SGHTA, FQGNSA. Using immunoSEQ multiplex PCR, the repertoire was profiled, and TCRdb retains in-frame clones only, with some absent. The sample lists hundreds of thousands of clones, 75% to 90% seen once, with roughly 1.1% in the top ten. Two consecutive negative NP/OP PCR tests, clearance, or resolved symptoms defined Cohort 3 recovery. The J gene is TRBJ2-3, the V gene TRBV7-2, with D unresolved. This sequence was found in a man aged 30-40 years who had recovered from COVID-19. The specimen was PBMCs or T cells enriched from blood (not recorded which). DNA for the CDR3: TGTGCCAGCAGCTTAATGCGAGATACGCAGTATTTT. The encoded protein is CASSLMRDTQYF.